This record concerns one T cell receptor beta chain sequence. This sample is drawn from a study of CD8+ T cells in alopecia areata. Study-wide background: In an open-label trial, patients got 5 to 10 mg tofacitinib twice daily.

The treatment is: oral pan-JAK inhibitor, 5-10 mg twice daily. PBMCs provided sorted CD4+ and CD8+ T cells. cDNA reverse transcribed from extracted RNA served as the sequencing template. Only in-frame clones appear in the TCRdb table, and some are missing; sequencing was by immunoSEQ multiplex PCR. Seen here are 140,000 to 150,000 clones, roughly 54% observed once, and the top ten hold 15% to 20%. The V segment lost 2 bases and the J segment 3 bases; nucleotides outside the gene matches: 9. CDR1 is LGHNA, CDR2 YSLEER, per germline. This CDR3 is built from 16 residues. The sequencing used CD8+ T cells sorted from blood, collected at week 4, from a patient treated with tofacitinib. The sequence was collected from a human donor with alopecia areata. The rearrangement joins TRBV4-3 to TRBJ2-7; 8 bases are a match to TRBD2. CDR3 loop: CASSQSNGGVLYEQYF. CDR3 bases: TGCGCCAGCAGCCAATCTAACGGGGGGGTCCTCTACGAGCAGTACTTC.